Presented here are 31 T cell receptor beta chains from one specimen sequenced in a study of cytomegalovirus exposure and HLA in healthy donors. It was with 60 Vbeta and 13 Jbeta primers that the PCR ran. Sequenced by immunoSEQ multiplex PCR; TCRdb stores in-frame clones only, minus some. The table shows 150,000 to 200,000 clones, with more than 80% occurring only once. The sample comprised PBMCs. Source of these receptors: a woman between 45 and 65 years old in good health and CMV-seropositive.

V gene TRBV4-2 combines with J gene TRBJ2-7; tentatively, D is TRBD2 (6 bases). This CDR3 is 13 amino acids long. With 0 bases removed from V and 10 bases from J, the gap between germline ends came to 13 bases. Germline CDR1 and CDR2: LGHNA and YNFKEQ. This CDR3 reads CASSQDFGEDQYF. In DNA form, the CDR3 reads TGTGCCAGCAGCCAAGATTTCGGGGAGGACCAGTACTTC.

The CDR3 loop reads CASRVLEGDTQYF. The DNA of the CDR3 is TGTGCCAGCAGGGTACTAGAAGGAGATACGCAGTATTTT. This chain links TRBV5-5 with TRBJ2-3; perhaps TRBD2 as D (5 bases). Germline V lookup: CDR1 SGHKS, CDR2 YYEKEE (reference sequence). This CDR3 is built from 13 residues. Trimming shortened V by 5 bases and J by 5 bases, and 12 bases separated the two germline ends. The full variable domain, with the rest looked up from reference TRBV5-5 and TRBJ2-3, is DAGVTQSPTHLIKTRGQQVTLRCSPISGHKSVSWYQQVLGQGPQFIFQYYEKEERGRGNFPDRFSARQFPNYSSELNVNALLLGDSALYLCASRVLEGDTQYFGPGTRLTVL.

The chain links TRBV4-1 to TRBJ1-4, with D tentatively TRBD1 (5 bases). This CDR3 is 15 amino acids long. Germline V gene data show CDR1 as MGHRA and CDR2 as YSYEKL. V was trimmed by 1 base and J by 2 bases, leaving 8 bases between them. The CDR3 spells CASSQAPGTNEKLFF. The CDR3 DNA reads as TGCGCCAGCAGCCAAGCCCCAGGGACTAATGAAAAACTGTTTTTT.

J is TRBJ2-1 and V is TRBV6-1; 11 bases map to TRBD1. Germline trimming cut 4 bases from V and 4 bases from J; bases unmatched to any gene: 6. The CDR3 extends over 16 amino acids. Per the germline V gene, CDR1 is MNHNS and CDR2 is SASEGT. CDR3 protein: CASSVAGTGGYNEQFF. The DNA for the CDR3 is TGTGCCAGCAGTGTCGCCGGGACAGGGGGTTACAATGAGCAGTTCTTC.

This rearrangement joins TRBV18 to TRBJ2-5; a possible D gene is TRBD1 (7 bases). Germline CDR1 is KGHSH and CDR2 is LQKENI. Trimming shortened V by 3 bases and J by 1 base, and 9 bases separated the two germline ends. The CDR3 is 14 residues long. For the CDR3, the DNA is TGTGCCAGCTCACCCAGGGGGGTCCAAGAGACCCAGTACTTC. Its protein is CASSPRGVQETQYF.

The chain carries TRBV25-1 and TRBJ1-6; D perhaps matches TRBD1 (5 bases). Germline V CDR1 and CDR2: MGHDK, SYGVNS. The ends were cut back, 3 bases at V and 12 bases at J, with 6 bases in the middle. CDR3 length equals 11 residues. DNA of the CDR3: TGTGCCAGCAGTGACGGGGGACCCCTCCACTTT. This gives the protein CASSDGGPLHF.

The genes are TRBV11-2 and TRBJ2-3; 9 bases are shared with TRBD2. Trimming at V came to 5 bases and at J to 2 bases, leaving 11 bases not matched to a gene. The CDR3 is 17 residues long. Germline V CDR1 and CDR2: SGHAT, FQNNGV. The DNA of the CDR3 is TGTGCCAGCAGCCCCTGGCTAGCGGGATTCTCCACAGATACGCAGTATTTT. It specifies CASSPWLAGFSTDTQYF. The variable domain in full, completed from reference TRBV11-2 and TRBJ2-3, reads EAGVAQSPRYKIIEKRQSVAFWCNPISGHATLYWYQQILGQGPKLLIQFQNNGVVDDSQLPKDRFSAERLKGVDSTLKIQPAKLEDSAVYLCASSPWLAGFSTDTQYFGPGTRLTVL.

This rearrangement joins TRBV29-1 to TRBJ1-1; D not certain. Germline-derived CDR1 and CDR2 are SQVTM and ANQGSEA. This CDR3 region has 12 residues. V lost 3 bases, J lost 1 base, and 6 bases lay in between. The DNA of the CDR3 is TGCAGCGTTGATCAGGAGAACACTGAAGCTTTCTTT. Translating it yields CSVDQENTEAFF. Supplemented by reference TRBV29-1 and TRBJ1-1, the full variable domain reads SAVISQKPSRDICQRGTSLTIQCQVDSQVTMMFWYRQQPGQSLTLIATANQGSEATYESGFVIDKFPISRPNLTFSTLTVSNMSPEDSSIYLCSVDQENTEAFFGQGTRLTVV.

This chain links TRBV5-6 with TRBJ1-1; 7 nucleotides line up with TRBD1. Germline CDR1 and CDR2: SGHDT and YYEEEE. With V trimmed by 4 bases and J by 4 bases, 7 bases remained unmatched. This CDR3 has 14 residues. As DNA, the CDR3 is TGTGCCAGCAGCCACGCCGACAGGGTCACTGAAGCTTTCTTT. This sequence encodes CASSHADRVTEAFF. Full variable domain (outside the CDR3, taken from reference TRBV5-6 and TRBJ1-1): DAGVTQSPTHLIKTRGQQVTLRCSPKSGHDTVSWYQQALGQGPQFIFQYYEEEERQRGNFPDRFSGHQFPNYSSELNVNALLLGDSALYLCASSHADRVTEAFFGQGTRLTVV.

The chain is built from TRBV6-1 and TRBJ1-4; unclear D gene. Germline V lookup: CDR1 MNHNS, CDR2 SASEGT. The CDR3 extends over 14 amino acids. With 2 bases removed from V and 6 bases from J, the gap between germline ends came to 10 bases. The CDR3 here is CASSEPGMDEKLFF. CDR3 in DNA: TGTGCCAGCAGTGAACCGGGTATGGATGAAAAACTGTTTTTT.

The rearrangement links TRBV6-6 to TRBJ1-2; TRBD1 aligns across 8 bases. V was pared by 8 bases and J by 0 bases, with 2 bases of the junction left unmatched. Germline V gene sequence: CDR1 MNHNY, CDR2 SVGAGI (reference sequence). The CDR3 totals 13 residues. CDR3: CASSQGANYGYTF. In DNA form, the CDR3 reads TGTGCCAGCTCACAGGGGGCTAACTATGGCTACACCTTC.

This chain links TRBV6-1 with TRBJ1-4, with 7 bases matching TRBD1. CDR3 length: 14 residues. Looked up from germline, CDR1 is MNHNS and CDR2 is SASEGT. Losses at the gene ends were 6 bases for V and 11 bases for J; bases not matched to a gene: 12. Here the CDR3 DNA reads TGTGCCAGCAGGGATTCAGGGGGGTTTGATAAACTGTTTTTT. Protein: CASRDSGGFDKLFF.

The chain is built from TRBV9 and TRBJ1-2, with 9 bases lining up with TRBD1. There are 15 residues in the CDR3. The germline V gene encodes CDR1 SGDLS and CDR2 YYNGEE. The ends lost 4 bases at V and 5 bases at J; junction bases unmatched: 9. CDR3 residues: CASSPRTGERYGYTF. The CDR3 region has the DNA TGTGCCAGCAGCCCCCGGACAGGGGAACGGTATGGCTACACCTTC.

This clone was detected only once. The chain couples TRBV19 to TRBJ2-2; TRBD1 matches at 7 bases. The germline V gene has CDR1 LNHDA and CDR2 SQIVND (reference sequence). The V segment lost 6 bases and the J segment 0 bases; nucleotides outside the gene matches: 1. The CDR3 spans 14 residues. CDR3 sequence (DNA): TGTGCCAGTAGCAGGGGGTCGAACACCGGGGAGCTGTTTTTT. It is translated as CASSRGSNTGELFF.

This clone was counted once. The J gene is TRBJ1-1, the V gene TRBV18, with 8 nucleotides matching TRBD1. The germline CDR1 and CDR2 sequences are KGHSH and LQKENI. J gave up 8 bases and V 2 bases, and 4 bases lay outside the gene matches. This CDR3 contains 13 residues. CDR3 in amino acids: CASSPGTGAEAFF. CDR3 coding DNA: TGTGCCAGCTCACCAGGGACAGGCGCAGAAGCTTTCTTT.

The chain has TRBV19 and TRBJ1-4; D may be TRBD1 (5 bases). This CDR3 comprises 15 residues. Trimming removed 5 bases from V and 5 bases from J, with 15 bases in between. Germline V lookup: CDR1 LNHDA, CDR2 SQIVND (reference sequence). The CDR3 protein is CASSLWGDANEKLFF. In DNA form, the CDR3 reads TGTGCCAGTAGTCTCTGGGGGGACGCCAATGAAAAACTGTTTTTT. The full variable domain, with the rest looked up from reference TRBV19 and TRBJ1-4, is DGGITQSPKYLFRKEGQNVTLSCEQNLNHDAMYWYRQDPGQGLRLIYYSQIVNDFQKGDIAEGYSVSREKKESFPLTVTSAQKNPTAFYLCASSLWGDANEKLFFGSGTQLSVL.

About this clone itself: The same CDR3 can be traced to other DNA sequences in this sample. The chain couples TRBV11-3 to TRBJ2-1; 9 bases map to TRBD2. The V gene end was trimmed by 1 base and the J gene end by 7 bases; junction bases not matched to a gene: 5. There are 15 residues in the CDR3. Per the germline V gene, CDR1 is SGHNT and CDR2 is YENEEA. This CDR3 reads CASSLVSGGPNEQFF. The CDR3 DNA sequence: TGTGCCAGCAGCTTAGTTAGCGGGGGTCCTAATGAGCAGTTCTTC.

This chain links TRBV23-1 with TRBJ1-1; D is possibly TRBD1 (6 bases). TRBV23-1 is given ORF status, its function remaining uncertain. The CDR3 sequence is 14 residues long. V lost 3 bases, J lost 2 bases, and 10 bases lay in between. As DNA, the CDR3 is TGCGCCAGCAGTCACACAGGGTCAAACACTGAAGCTTTCTTT. Protein: CASSHTGSNTEAFF.

V is TRBV9 and J is TRBJ1-6; TRBD1 might be the D (5 bases). The CDR3 loop spans 18 amino acids. The V and J ends lost 4 bases and 2 bases respectively, with 19 bases between them. Per germline, CDR1 SGDLS and CDR2 YYNGEE. CDR3 nucleotides: TGTGCCAGCAGCCCAATTCCTTCCACACAGGCCTATAATTCACCCCTCCACTTT. Its translation: CASSPIPSTQAYNSPLHF.

The V gene is TRBV29-1, the J gene TRBJ2-1, with 11 bases matching TRBD2. There are 15 residues in the CDR3. V lost 6 bases, J lost 4 bases, and 8 bases stayed unmatched. Germline V gives CDR1 SQVTM, CDR2 ANQGSEA. CDR3 sequence reads: CSVVRTSGFYNEQFF. The CDR3 region has the DNA TGCAGCGTCGTGCGGACTAGCGGGTTTTACAATGAGCAGTTCTTC.

This clone was counted only a few times. The chain joins TRBV28 to TRBJ1-6; D not certain. Trimming stripped 7 bases from V and 10 bases from J, with 14 bases between. CDR3 length: 13 residues. CDR1 is MDHEN and CDR2 is SYDVKM in the germline V gene. CDR3 sequence: CASTLFGESPLHF. CDR3 DNA: TGTGCCAGCACCCTTTTTGGGGAGTCACCCCTCCACTTT.

As regards this clone: The same CDR3 can be traced to other DNA sequences in this sample. Written as DNA, the CDR3 is TGTGCCAGCAGTTTAACAGGCCCGAACACTGAAGCTTTCTTT. Translating gives CASSLTGPNTEAFF. V gene TRBV27 combines with J gene TRBJ1-1, with a weak D call TRBD1 (5 bases). Trimming pared 2 bases from V and 1 base from J, leaving 8 bases between. This CDR3 contains 14 residues. The germline V gene encodes CDR1 MNHEY and CDR2 SMNVEV (reference sequence).

The rearrangement joins TRBV4-2 to TRBJ1-3, with D unclear. Trimming pared 4 bases from V and 4 bases from J, leaving 14 bases between. The CDR3 extends over 15 amino acids. CDR1 and CDR2 from the germline V gene are LGHNA and YNFKEQ. The CDR3 DNA is TGTGCCAGCAGCCTCGGGGAGGGAGGAGGAAACACCATATATTTT. Its translation: CASSLGEGGGNTIYF.

As concerns this clone: Sequence at one end of the junction differs from germline and may be a read error. The J gene is TRBJ2-6, the V gene TRBV7-9, with a weak D call TRBD1 (5 bases). The CDR3 spans 17 residues. The V gene's germline CDR1 is SEHNR and CDR2 FQNEAQ (reference sequence). CDR3 protein: CSSSLGRLNSGANVLAF. The CDR3 region has the DNA TGTTCCAGCAGCTTAGGTCGATTAAACTCTGGGGCCAACGTCCTGGCTTTC.

Written as DNA, the CDR3 is TGTGCCAGCAGGCCCGGACAGCCCTATGGCTACACCTTC. It yields the protein CASRPGQPYGYTF. The chain carries TRBV27 and TRBJ1-2; tentatively, D is TRBD1 (6 bases). CDR1 and CDR2 (germline): MNHEY, SMNVEV (reference sequence). Trimming removed 6 bases from V and 4 bases from J, with 12 bases in between. The CDR3 is 13 residues long.

CDR3 bases: TGTGCCAGCAGCCAAACGCGACTAGCGGGGGCCTTCCGGGCGGCCTACAATGAGCAGTTCTTC. The encoded protein is CASSQTRLAGAFRAAYNEQFF. The chain links TRBV4-2 to TRBJ2-1, with TRBD2 matching over 12 bases. Germline V gives CDR1 LGHNA, CDR2 YNFKEQ. There are 21 residues in the CDR3. V shed 2 bases, J shed 2 bases, and the junction held 16 bases outside the gene matches.

A word on this clone: Other DNA sequences from this sample encode an identical CDR3 as well. The rearrangement links TRBV27 to TRBJ1-6, with D possibly being TRBD1 (6 bases). This CDR3 has 14 amino acids. Germline CDR1 is MNHEY and CDR2 is SMNVEV (reference sequence). V lost 5 bases to trimming and J lost 4 bases, with 9 bases between them. The CDR3 reads CASSQQGYNSPLHF. In nucleotides, the CDR3 is TGTGCCAGCAGTCAACAGGGTTATAATTCACCCCTCCACTTT.

The rearrangement joins TRBV15 to TRBJ2-3, with D perhaps matching TRBD1 (7 bases). Germline V gene lookup returns CDR1 LNHNV and CDR2 YYDKDF (reference sequence). CDR3 length equals 14 residues. The V end lost 1 base, the J end lost 6 bases, and 11 bases lay between the germline ends. The CDR3 DNA reads as TGTGCCACCAGCAGAGCACAGGGGAGGGATACGCAGTATTTT. Protein product: CATSRAQGRDTQYF.

V usage is TRBV9 and J usage is TRBJ2-1; 8 bases fit TRBD2. The V gene end was trimmed by 1 base and the J gene end by 3 bases; junction bases not matched to a gene: 12. The CDR3 sequence is 18 residues long. Germline V gene sequence: CDR1 SGDLS, CDR2 YYNGEE. CDR3 DNA sequence: TGTGCCAGCAGCGTACTTAGCGGGGCCCCCAAATACTACAATGAGCAGTTCTTC. This translates into CASSVLSGAPKYYNEQFF.

The V call is TRBV5-1, the J call TRBJ2-5; TRBD2 aligns across 12 bases. Trimming took 0 bases from V and 4 from J; bases not matched to a gene: 4. This CDR3 contains 16 residues. The germline gives CDR1 SGHRS, CDR2 YFSETQ. The CDR3 bases are TGCGCCAGCAGCTTGGGACTAGCGGGGGTATCAGAGACCCAGTACTTC. Protein: CASSLGLAGVSETQYF.

The genes are TRBV5-1 and TRBJ2-5; TRBD1 agrees at 7 bases. Germline V gene lookup returns CDR1 SGHRS and CDR2 YFSETQ. The CDR3 covers 15 residues. V lost 2 bases to trimming and J lost 5 bases; unmatched junction nucleotides: 9. The chain's CDR3 is CASSLTGVKGETQYF. The DNA for the CDR3 is TGCGCCAGCAGCTTAACAGGGGTTAAAGGGGAGACCCAGTACTTC. The variable domain in full, completed from reference TRBV5-1 and TRBJ2-5, reads KAGVTQTPRYLIKTRGQQVTLSCSPISGHRSVSWYQQTPGQGLQFLFEYFSETQRNKGNFPGRFSGRQFSNSRSEMNVSTLELGDSALYLCASSLTGVKGETQYFGPGTRLLVL.